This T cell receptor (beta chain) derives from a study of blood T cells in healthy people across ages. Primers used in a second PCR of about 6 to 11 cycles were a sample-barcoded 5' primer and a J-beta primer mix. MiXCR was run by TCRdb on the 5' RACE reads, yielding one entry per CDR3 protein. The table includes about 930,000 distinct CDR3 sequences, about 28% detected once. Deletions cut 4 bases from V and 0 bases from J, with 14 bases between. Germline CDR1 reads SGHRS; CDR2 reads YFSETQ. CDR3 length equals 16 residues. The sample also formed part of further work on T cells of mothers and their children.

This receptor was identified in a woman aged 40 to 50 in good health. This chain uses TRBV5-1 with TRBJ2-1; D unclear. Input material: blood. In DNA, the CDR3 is TGCGCCAGCAGCCCCTGGAGCGCCGACTCCTACAATGAGCAGTTCTTC. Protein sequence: CASSPWSADSYNEQFF.